The present T cell receptor beta chain was sequenced within a study of HIV-infected patients and healthy controls. Judged by abundance, this clonotype is medium-sized. Its target is unknown. The size of this beta chain means little, since it is a stray read in a library made for alpha chains. Study-wide findings and caveats: During therapy, HIV-associated CDR3s fell significantly in frequency, while CMV-associated CDR3s did not change significantly. Untreated HIV+ repertoires had roughly threefold fewer distinct CDR3s and lower Shannon diversity than healthy controls.

Antiretroviral therapy had run roughly three months, about 14 weeks, before follow-up blood collection. No cell fractionation was done, so the repertoire covers all unsorted peripheral blood T cells. cDNA was made from 500 ng RNA using alpha and beta constant primers. Using multiplexing indices, alpha and beta chain libraries were generated apart by chain-specific third strand synthesis. TCRdb ran MiXCR on the 5' RACE reads and lists one entry per CDR3 protein. This repertoire shows around 8,300 distinct CDR3 sequences, 6.7% found once; its top ten account for around 20%. The sample was blood, taken during antiretroviral therapy. The sequence was collected from an adult with HIV infection.

The CDR3 reads CASSLSGTENTEAFF. CDR3 nucleotide sequence: TGCGCCAGCAGCTTGTCCGGGACGGAGAACACTGAAGCTTTCTTT. The J gene is TRBJ1-1, the V gene TRBV5-1; D may be TRBD1 (5 bases). The CDR3 totals 15 residues. V gave up 1 base and J gave up 1 base, with 11 bases separating them. In germline, CDR1 is SGHRS, CDR2 YFSETQ.